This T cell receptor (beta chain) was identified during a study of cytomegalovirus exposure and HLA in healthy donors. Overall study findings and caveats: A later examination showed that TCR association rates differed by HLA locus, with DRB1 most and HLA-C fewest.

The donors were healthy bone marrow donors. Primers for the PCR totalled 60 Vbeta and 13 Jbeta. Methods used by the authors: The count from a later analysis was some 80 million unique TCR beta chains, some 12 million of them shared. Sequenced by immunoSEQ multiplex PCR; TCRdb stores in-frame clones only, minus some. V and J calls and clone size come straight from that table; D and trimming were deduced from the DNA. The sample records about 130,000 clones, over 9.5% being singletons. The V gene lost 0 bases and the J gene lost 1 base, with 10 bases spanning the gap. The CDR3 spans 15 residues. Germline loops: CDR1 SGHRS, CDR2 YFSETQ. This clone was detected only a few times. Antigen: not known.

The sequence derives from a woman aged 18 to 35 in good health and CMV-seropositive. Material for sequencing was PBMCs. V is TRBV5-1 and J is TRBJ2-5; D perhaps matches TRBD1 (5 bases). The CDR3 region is CASSLAGNGQETQYF. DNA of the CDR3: TGCGCCAGCAGCTTGGCAGGGAATGGCCAAGAGACCCAGTACTTC.